This is a list of T cell receptor beta chains from one sample in a study of T cell responses to AZD1222 COVID-19 vaccine. The assay was immunoSEQ multiplex PCR, and TCRdb's table has in-frame clones only and misses some. The profile shows 50,000 to 70,000 clones, roughly 89% of them singletons. Sequencing used peripheral blood, obtained 28 days after the second AZD1222 dose. Receptors were obtained from an adult who received the AZD1222 COVID-19 vaccine. Both conserved end residues are part of each CDR3. The order of the fields is V gene, J gene, CDR3 length, D gene, clone size, CDR3 DNA, CDR3 protein. D genes are given only for firm matches. Size values are once, few and many counts, or a class for expanded clones, and some rows have none.

TRBV25-1,TRBJ1-6,13,NA,once,TGTGCCAGCAGTGAATATTCGGCTTTTTCCCTCCACTTT,CASSEYSAFSLHF
TRBV2,TRBJ2-3,11,NA,NA,TGTGCCAGCAGGGGGTATGATACGCAGTATTTT,CASRGYDTQYF
TRBV5-1,TRBJ2-1,16,TRBD2,few,TGCGCCAGCAGCTTGGGGAGCGGGGTGGCGTACAATGAGCAGTTCTTC,CASSLGSGVAYNEQFF
TRBV7-9,TRBJ1-4,16,NA,few,TGTGCCAGCAGCTTAGCGCCGCTTCCAGCTAATGAAAAACTGTTTTTT,CASSLAPLPANEKLFF
TRBV5-1,TRBJ1-1,15,NA,NA,TGCGCCAGCAGCTCCTTACAGGCAGGGGACACTGAAGCTTTCTTT,CASSSLQAGDTEAFF
TRBV19,TRBJ1-2,14,NA,once,TGTGCCAGTAGTATTTCAACAGGGTCCTATGGCTACACCTTC,CASSISTGSYGYTF
TRBV7-2,TRBJ1-4,14,NA,NA,TGTGCCAGCAGCTCACAGGGTTTTGGGGAAAAACTGTTTTTT,CASSSQGFGEKLFF
TRBV4-1,TRBJ2-5,19,TRBD1,NA,TGCGCCAGCAGCCAAGACCCCTCTGGGCAGACTAACAGGGGAGAGACCCAGTACTTC,CASSQDPSGQTNRGETQYF
TRBV19,TRBJ2-1,15,TRBD2,NA,TGTGCCAGTAGCCCTGGGGCGGGAGCTTACAATGAGCAGTTCTTC,CASSPGAGAYNEQFF
TRBV10-3,TRBJ1-1,15,NA,NA,TGTGCCATCAGTGAGTCGGCCATACGCGGGACTGAAGCTTTCTTT,CAISESAIRGTEAFF
TRBV7-9,TRBJ2-7,13,NA,NA,TGTGCCAGCAGCGTCGCTAGAGGCTACGAGCAGTACTTC,CASSVARGYEQYF
TRBV6-5,TRBJ1-4,14,TRBD1,NA,TGTGCCAGCAGCGGCGACAGGGGGCTTGAAAAACTGTTTTTT,CASSGDRGLEKLFF
TRBV21-1,TRBJ2-3,16,NA,NA,TGTGCCAGCAGCCGGGGGGACAGGTTACGCACAGATACGCAGTATTTT,CASSRGDRLRTDTQYF
TRBV9,TRBJ2-1,15,NA,NA,TGTGCCAGCAGCGTTGGTCGGGGGGCGTACAATGAGCAGTTCTTC,CASSVGRGAYNEQFF
TRBV5-1,TRBJ1-1,15,TRBD1,NA,TGCGCCAGCAGCAACGGACAGGGCCTTGGGGGTGAAGCTTTCTTT,CASSNGQGLGGEAFF
TRBV11-3,TRBJ2-3,14,TRBD2,NA,TGTGCCAGCAGCTTCGGGACTAGCGTCCGTACGCAGTATTTT,CASSFGTSVRTQYF
TRBV5-6,TRBJ2-7,13,NA,NA,TGTGCCAGCAGCCTGGCTTCCGTAGCGGAAGGGTACTTC,CASSLASVAEGYF
TRBV28,TRBJ1-2,14,NA,NA,TGTGCCAGCAGTTTTCAGGGGCGCTCCTATGGCTACACCTTC,CASSFQGRSYGYTF
TRBV7-2,TRBJ2-7,16,TRBD2,NA,TGTGCCAGCAGCCCCGGCCGGCTAGCGGGAGGTAAGGAGCAGTACTTC,CASSPGRLAGGKEQYF
TRBV7-9,TRBJ1-1,15,NA,NA,TGTGCCAGCAGCTTAACGAAGGGGGACAACCCGAGGGCTTTCTTT,CASSLTKGDNPRAFF
TRBV5-6,TRBJ2-7,16,TRBD1,NA,TGTGCCAGCAGCTTGAAGGGACAGTCTATGACCTACGAGCAGTACTTC,CASSLKGQSMTYEQYF
TRBV5-1,TRBJ2-3,17,TRBD2,NA,TGCGCCAGCAGCACATACGCACGGGGGGGCCGAGGGGATACGCAGTATTTT,CASSTYARGGRGDTQYF
TRBV29-1,TRBJ2-5,9,NA,NA,TGCAGCGTCAGCGAGACCCAGTACTTC,CSVSETQYF
TRBV19,TRBJ1-6,12,NA,NA,TGTGCCAGTTTTAAGGGGCAGGCACCCCTCCACTTT,CASFKGQAPLHF
TRBV19,TRBJ1-4,14,NA,NA,TGTGCCAGTACTAAAACAGGGAATGGTGAAAAACTGTTTTTT,CASTKTGNGEKLFF
TRBV6-1,TRBJ1-1,16,NA,NA,TGTGCCAGCAGTGACCCTCTATCCGACAAAAACACTGAAGCTTTCTTT,CASSDPLSDKNTEAFF
TRBV2,TRBJ2-7,17,TRBD1,NA,TGTGCCAGCAGTCGTCCCGGGACAGGGGCGAGGAAGGGGGAGCAGTACTTC,CASSRPGTGARKGEQYF
TRBV24-1,TRBJ1-5,12,NA,NA,TGTGCCTCCCAGGGTGGAAATCAGCCCCAGCATTTT,CASQGGNQPQHF
TRBV5-6,TRBJ1-3,15,TRBD1,NA,TGTGCCAGCAGCTGGGGGACAGGGCGAGGAAACACCATATATTTT,CASSWGTGRGNTIYF
TRBV28,TRBJ2-1,14,NA,once,TGTGCCAGCAGTTTCTTCGCAGAGAACAATGAGCAGTTCTTC,CASSFFAENNEQFF
TRBV7-2,TRBJ2-1,15,TRBD2,NA,TGTGCCAGCAGCTTAGCGGGGGGGATTCTCAATGAGCAGTTCTTC,CASSLAGGILNEQFF
TRBV5-4,TRBJ1-2,14,NA,NA,TGTGCCAGCAGCTTCACAGGGTTGAACTATGGCTACACCTTC,CASSFTGLNYGYTF
TRBV5-1,TRBJ2-7,14,TRBD2,NA,TGCGCCAGCACCACGGACGGGAGGACCTACGAGCAGTACTTC,CASTTDGRTYEQYF
TRBV3-1/TRBV3-2,TRBJ2-2,16,NA,few,TGTGCCAGCAGCCCACAAACGGGTCCGAACACCGGGGAGCTGTTTTTT,CASSPQTGPNTGELFF
TRBV19,TRBJ2-7,17,TRBD1,NA,TGTGCCAGTAGTAAGGGTCCTACCGGGACAGGGTCCTACGAGCAGTACTTC,CASSKGPTGTGSYEQYF
TRBV2,TRBJ1-5,12,NA,NA,TGTGCCAGCAGTGAACAGGACACCACCCAGCATTTT,CASSEQDTTQHF
TRBV4-1,TRBJ1-1,15,NA,NA,TGCGCCAGCAGCCAAGATGGCAGGCCGAACACTGAAGCTTTCTTT,CASSQDGRPNTEAFF
TRBV29-1,TRBJ2-1,17,TRBD1,NA,TGCAGCGTTGCCGGGACAGGGGGAAGCGGCTCCTACAATGAGCAGTTCTTC,CSVAGTGGSGSYNEQFF
TRBV6-5,TRBJ1-4,14,NA,NA,TGTGCCAGCAGGAGGGACCTTCTTGGTGAAAAACTGTTTTTT,CASRRDLLGEKLFF
TRBV19,TRBJ1-6,17,TRBD1,NA,TGTGCCAGTAGTATTTCCCCGTCGACAGGGCCAACTTCACCCCTCCACTTT,CASSISPSTGPTSPLHF
TRBV18,TRBJ2-7,12,NA,NA,TGTGCCAGCTCACCAGCTGGATACGAGCAGTACTTC,CASSPAGYEQYF
TRBV18,TRBJ2-5,14,NA,NA,TGTGCCAGCTCACCAGGACCGTACCAAGAGACCCAGTACTTC,CASSPGPYQETQYF
TRBV21-1,TRBJ2-1,16,NA,NA,TGTGCCAGCAGCAAACCGACAGTAATATCCTACAATGAGCAGTTCTTC,CASSKPTVISYNEQFF
TRBV29-1,TRBJ2-3,12,NA,NA,TGCAGCGTTGAAATTTCTGGAGATACGCAGTATTTT,CSVEISGDTQYF
TRBV2,TRBJ1-2,8,NA,once,TGTGCCAGCAATGGCTACACCTTC,CASNGYTF
TRBV7-3,TRBJ2-1,15,TRBD1,NA,TGTGCCAGCAGCTTATTTGGGACAGGGCCGAATGAGCAGTTCTTC,CASSLFGTGPNEQFF
TRBV11-3,TRBJ1-6,13,NA,NA,TGTGCCAGCAGTTCTAAGTGGGGCTCACCCCTCCACTTT,CASSSKWGSPLHF
TRBV10-1,TRBJ2-1,13,NA,NA,TGCGCCAGCAGTGAGGGCGCCAACAATGAGCAGTTCTTC,CASSEGANNEQFF
TRBV7-2,TRBJ2-1,16,TRBD2,NA,TGTGCCAGCAGCGCTATCGCTAGCGGGGGATACAATGAGCAGTTCTTC,CASSAIASGGYNEQFF
TRBV6-2/TRBV6-3,TRBJ2-4,15,NA,NA,TGTGCCAGCAGCCGTTACGGGGGGCAGCCTGACATTCAGTACTTC,CASSRYGGQPDIQYF
TRBV4-1,TRBJ1-4,15,TRBD1,NA,TGCGCCAGCAGCCAACCCACAGGGGTTGGCGAAAAACTGTTTTTT,CASSQPTGVGEKLFF
TRBV19,TRBJ1-5,15,NA,NA,TGTGCCAGTAGTATAAGGGTAGACAGAAATCAGCCCCAGCATTTT,CASSIRVDRNQPQHF